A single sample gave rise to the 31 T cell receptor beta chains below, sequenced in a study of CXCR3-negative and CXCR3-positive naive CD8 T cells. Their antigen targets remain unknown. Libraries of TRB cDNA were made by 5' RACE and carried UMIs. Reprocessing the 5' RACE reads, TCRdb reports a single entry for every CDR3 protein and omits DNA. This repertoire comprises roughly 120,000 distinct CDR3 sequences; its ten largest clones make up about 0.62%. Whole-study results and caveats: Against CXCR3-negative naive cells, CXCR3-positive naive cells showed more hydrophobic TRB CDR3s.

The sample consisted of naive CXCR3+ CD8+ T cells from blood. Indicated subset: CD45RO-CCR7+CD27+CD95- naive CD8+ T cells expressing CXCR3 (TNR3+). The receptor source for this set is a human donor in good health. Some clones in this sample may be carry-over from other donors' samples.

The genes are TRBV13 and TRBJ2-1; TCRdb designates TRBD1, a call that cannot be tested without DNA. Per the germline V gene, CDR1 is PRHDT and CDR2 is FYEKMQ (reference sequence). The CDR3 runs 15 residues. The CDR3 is CASSTRGASYNEQFF.

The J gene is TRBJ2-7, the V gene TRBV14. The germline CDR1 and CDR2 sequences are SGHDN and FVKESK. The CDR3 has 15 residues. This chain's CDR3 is CASSQASSISYEQYF.

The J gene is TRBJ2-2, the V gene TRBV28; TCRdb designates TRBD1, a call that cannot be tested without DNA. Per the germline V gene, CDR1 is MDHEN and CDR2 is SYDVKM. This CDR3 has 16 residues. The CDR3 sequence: CASRLTTGGEAGELFF.

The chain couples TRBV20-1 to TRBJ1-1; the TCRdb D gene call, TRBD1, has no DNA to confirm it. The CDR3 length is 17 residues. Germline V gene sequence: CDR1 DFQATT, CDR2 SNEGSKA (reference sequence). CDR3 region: CSARAPRLGPLTPEAFF.

CDR3 sequence: CASSPLLSGTNEQFF. The chain joins TRBV12-3 or TRBV12-4 to TRBJ2-1; the TCRdb call, TRBD1, lacks DNA for checking. This CDR3 has 15 residues.

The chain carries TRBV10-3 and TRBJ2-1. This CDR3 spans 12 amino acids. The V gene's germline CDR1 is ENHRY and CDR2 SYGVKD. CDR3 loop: CAISETSDEQFF.

The CDR3 protein is CASSQGQRYEQYF. The chain couples TRBV4-3 to TRBJ2-7; absent DNA, TCRdb's TRBD1 call cannot be checked. The germline gives CDR1 LGHNA, CDR2 YSLEER. CDR3 size: 13 residues.

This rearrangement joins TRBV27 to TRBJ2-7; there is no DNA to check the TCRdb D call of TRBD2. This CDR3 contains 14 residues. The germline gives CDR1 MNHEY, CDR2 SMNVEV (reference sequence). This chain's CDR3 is CASSPNGRVYEQYF.

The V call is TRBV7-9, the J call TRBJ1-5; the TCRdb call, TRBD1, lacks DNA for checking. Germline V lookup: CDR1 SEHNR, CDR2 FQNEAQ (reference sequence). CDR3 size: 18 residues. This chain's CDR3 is CASSGHPEAGGLNQPQHF.

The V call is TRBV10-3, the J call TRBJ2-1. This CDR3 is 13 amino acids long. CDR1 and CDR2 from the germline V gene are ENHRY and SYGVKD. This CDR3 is CADPSEAPNEQFF.

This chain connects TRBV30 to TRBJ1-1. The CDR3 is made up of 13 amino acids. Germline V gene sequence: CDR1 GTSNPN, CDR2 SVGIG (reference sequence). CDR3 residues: CAWSPDRNTEAFF.

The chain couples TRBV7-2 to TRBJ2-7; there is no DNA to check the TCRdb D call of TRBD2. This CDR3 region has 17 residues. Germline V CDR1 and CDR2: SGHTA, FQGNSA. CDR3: CASSLDPPSGGAHEQYF.

The CDR3 region is CASSQVGPYNEQFF. The chain recombines TRBV14 with TRBJ2-1; TCRdb indicates TRBD1, and absent DNA this call remains unverified. Germline CDR1 SGHDN, CDR2 FVKESK. The CDR3 runs 14 residues.

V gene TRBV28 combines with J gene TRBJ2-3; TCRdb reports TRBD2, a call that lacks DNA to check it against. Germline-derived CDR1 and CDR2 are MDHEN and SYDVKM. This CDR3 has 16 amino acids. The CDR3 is CASSALAGGSTDTQYF.

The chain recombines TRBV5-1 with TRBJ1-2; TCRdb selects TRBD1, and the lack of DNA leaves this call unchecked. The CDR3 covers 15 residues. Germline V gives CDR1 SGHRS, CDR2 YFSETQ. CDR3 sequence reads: CASSLFDRGDYGYTF. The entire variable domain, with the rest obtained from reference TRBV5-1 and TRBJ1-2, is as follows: KAGVTQTPRYLIKTRGQQVTLSCSPISGHRSVSWYQQTPGQGLQFLFEYFSETQRNKGNFPGRFSGRQFSNSRSEMNVSTLELGDSALYLCASSLFDRGDYGYTFGSGTRLTVV.

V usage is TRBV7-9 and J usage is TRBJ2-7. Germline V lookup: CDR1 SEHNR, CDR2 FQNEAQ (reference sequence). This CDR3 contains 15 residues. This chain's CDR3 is CASSSLPTDDNEQYF.

This chain's CDR3 is CATSMTKAYSYNEQFF. The V gene is TRBV15, the J gene TRBJ2-1. The CDR3 is 16 amino acids. CDR1 is LNHNV, CDR2 YYDKDF, per germline (reference sequence).

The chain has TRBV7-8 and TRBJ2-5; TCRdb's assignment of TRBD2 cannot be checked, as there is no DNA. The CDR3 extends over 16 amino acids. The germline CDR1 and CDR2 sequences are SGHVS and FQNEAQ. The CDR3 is CASSHRGNDFEETQYF.

CDR3: CASSGGLRLNTGELFF. This sequence joins TRBV12-3 or TRBV12-4 and TRBJ2-2. CDR3 length: 16 amino acids.

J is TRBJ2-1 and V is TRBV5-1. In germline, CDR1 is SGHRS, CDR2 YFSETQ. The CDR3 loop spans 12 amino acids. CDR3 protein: CASSLASNEQFF.

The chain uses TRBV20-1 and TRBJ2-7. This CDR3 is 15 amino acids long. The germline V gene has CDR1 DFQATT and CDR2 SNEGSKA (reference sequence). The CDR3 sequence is CSARDFPGGSYEQYF.

CDR3 in amino acids: CASSPRDRVSSNYGYTF. The chain is built from TRBV5-6 and TRBJ1-2; TCRdb proposes TRBD1, but this gene call is untestable without DNA. There are 17 residues in the CDR3. The germline gives CDR1 SGHDT, CDR2 YYEEEE.

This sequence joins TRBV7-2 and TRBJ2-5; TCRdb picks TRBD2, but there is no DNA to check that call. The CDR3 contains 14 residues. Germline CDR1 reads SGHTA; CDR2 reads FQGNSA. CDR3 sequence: CASSQLAGLETQYF. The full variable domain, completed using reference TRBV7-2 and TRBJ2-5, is GAGVSQSPSNKVTEKGKDVELRCDPISGHTALYWYRQSLGQGLEFLIYFQGNSAPDKSGLPSDRFSAERTGGSVSTLTIQRTQQEDSAVYLCASSQLAGLETQYFGPGTRLLVL.

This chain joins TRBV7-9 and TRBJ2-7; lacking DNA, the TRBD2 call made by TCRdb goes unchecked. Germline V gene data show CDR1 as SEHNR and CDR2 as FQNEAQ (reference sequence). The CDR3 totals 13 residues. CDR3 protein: CASSPRGSPEQYF. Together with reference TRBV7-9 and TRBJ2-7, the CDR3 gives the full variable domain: DTGVSQNPRHKITKRGQNVTFRCDPISEHNRLYWYRQTLGQGPEFLTYFQNEAQLEKSRLLSDRFSAERPKGSFSTLEIQRTEQGDSAMYLCASSPRGSPEQYFGPGTRLTVT.

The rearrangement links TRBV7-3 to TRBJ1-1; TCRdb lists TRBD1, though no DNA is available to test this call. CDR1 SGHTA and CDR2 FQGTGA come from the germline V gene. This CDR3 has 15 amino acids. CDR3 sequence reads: CASSPYQGGDTEAFF.

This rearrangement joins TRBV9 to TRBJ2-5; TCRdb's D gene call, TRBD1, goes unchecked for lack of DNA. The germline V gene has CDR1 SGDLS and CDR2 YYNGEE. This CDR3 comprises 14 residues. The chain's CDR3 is CASSPLGQGKTQYF.

CDR3 in amino acids: CASSLTSGSDLIPYEQYF. The chain uses TRBV11-1 and TRBJ2-7; the TCRdb D gene call, TRBD2, has no DNA to confirm it. CDR1 and CDR2 (germline): SGHAT, FQDESV (reference sequence). CDR3 length equals 18 residues.

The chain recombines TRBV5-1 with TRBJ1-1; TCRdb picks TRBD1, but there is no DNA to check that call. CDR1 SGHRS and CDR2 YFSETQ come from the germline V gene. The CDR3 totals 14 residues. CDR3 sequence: CASSLGGGYTEAFF. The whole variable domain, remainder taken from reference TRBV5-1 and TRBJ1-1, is KAGVTQTPRYLIKTRGQQVTLSCSPISGHRSVSWYQQTPGQGLQFLFEYFSETQRNKGNFPGRFSGRQFSNSRSEMNVSTLELGDSALYLCASSLGGGYTEAFFGQGTRLTVV.

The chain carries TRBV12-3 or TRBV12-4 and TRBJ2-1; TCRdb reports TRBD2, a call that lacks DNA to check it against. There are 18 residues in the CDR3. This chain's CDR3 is CASSLAPGSSGRSDEQFF.

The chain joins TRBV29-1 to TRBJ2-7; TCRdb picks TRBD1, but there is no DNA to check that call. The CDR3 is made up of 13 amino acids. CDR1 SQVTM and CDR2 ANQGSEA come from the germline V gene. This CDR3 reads CSVDQQGSYEQYF.

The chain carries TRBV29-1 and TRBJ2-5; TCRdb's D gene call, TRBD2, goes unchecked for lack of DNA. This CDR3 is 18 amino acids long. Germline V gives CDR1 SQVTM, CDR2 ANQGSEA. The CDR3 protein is CSVDEVDASGGAEETQYF.